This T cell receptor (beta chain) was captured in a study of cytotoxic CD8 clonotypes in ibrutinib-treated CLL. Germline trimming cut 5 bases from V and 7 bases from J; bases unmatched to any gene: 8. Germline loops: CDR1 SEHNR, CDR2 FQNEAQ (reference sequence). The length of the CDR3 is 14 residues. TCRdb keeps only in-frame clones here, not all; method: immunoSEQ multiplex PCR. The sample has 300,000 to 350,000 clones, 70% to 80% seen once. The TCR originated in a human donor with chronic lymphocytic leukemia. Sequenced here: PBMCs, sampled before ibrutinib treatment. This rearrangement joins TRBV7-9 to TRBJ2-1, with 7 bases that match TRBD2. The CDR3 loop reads CASSPLAVKNEQFF. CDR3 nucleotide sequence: TGTGCCAGCAGCCCCCTAGCGGTGAAAAATGAGCAGTTCTTC.